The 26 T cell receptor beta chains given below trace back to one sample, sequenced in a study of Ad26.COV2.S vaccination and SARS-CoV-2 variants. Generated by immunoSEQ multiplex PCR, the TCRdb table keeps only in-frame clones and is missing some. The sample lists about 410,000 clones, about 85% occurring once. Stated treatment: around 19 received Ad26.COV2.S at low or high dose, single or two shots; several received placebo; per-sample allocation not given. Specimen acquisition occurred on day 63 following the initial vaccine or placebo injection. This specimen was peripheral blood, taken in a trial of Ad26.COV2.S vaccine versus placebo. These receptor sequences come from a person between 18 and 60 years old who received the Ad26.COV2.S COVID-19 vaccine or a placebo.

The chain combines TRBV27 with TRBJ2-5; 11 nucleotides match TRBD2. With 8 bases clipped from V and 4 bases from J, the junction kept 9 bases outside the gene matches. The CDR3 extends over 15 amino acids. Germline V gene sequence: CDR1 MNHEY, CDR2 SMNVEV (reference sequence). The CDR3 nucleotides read TGTGCCAGCCGCCCCTTAGCGGGGGGGATAGAGACCCAGTACTTC. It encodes CASRPLAGGIETQYF.

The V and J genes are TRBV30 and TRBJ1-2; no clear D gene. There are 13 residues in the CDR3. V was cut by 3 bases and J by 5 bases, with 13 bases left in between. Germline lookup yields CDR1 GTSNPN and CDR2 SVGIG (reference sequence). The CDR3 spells CAWSAQREYGYTF. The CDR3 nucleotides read TGTGCCTGGAGCGCTCAAAGGGAGTATGGCTACACCTTC.

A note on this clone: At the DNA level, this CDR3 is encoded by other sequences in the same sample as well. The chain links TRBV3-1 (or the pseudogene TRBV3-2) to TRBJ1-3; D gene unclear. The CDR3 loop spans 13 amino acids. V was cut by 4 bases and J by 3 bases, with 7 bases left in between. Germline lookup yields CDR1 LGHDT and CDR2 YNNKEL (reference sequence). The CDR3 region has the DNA TGTGCCAGCAGCCCGACGAGTGGAAACACCATATATTTT. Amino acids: CASSPTSGNTIYF.

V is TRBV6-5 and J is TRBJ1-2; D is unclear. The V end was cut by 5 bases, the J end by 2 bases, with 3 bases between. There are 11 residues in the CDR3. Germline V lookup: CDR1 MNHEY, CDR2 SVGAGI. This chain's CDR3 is CASSRNYGYTF. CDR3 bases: TGTGCCAGCAGTCGGAACTATGGCTACACCTTC.

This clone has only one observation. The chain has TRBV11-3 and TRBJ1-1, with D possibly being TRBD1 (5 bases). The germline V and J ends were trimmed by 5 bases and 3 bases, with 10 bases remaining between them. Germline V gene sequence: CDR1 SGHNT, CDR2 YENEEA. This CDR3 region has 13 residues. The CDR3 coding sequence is TGTGCCAGCAGCCCGCGAGGGGACACTGAAGCTTTCTTT. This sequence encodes CASSPRGDTEAFF.

Written as DNA, the CDR3 is TGTGCCAGCAGTTACTCAGGACATACTAACACTGAAGCTTTCTTT. Its translation is CASSYSGHTNTEAFF. The J gene is TRBJ1-1, the V gene TRBV6-5, with D perhaps TRBD1 (5 bases). In germline, CDR1 is MNHEY, CDR2 SVGAGI. The CDR3 totals 15 residues. The germline V and J ends were trimmed by 0 bases and 2 bases, with 10 bases remaining between them.

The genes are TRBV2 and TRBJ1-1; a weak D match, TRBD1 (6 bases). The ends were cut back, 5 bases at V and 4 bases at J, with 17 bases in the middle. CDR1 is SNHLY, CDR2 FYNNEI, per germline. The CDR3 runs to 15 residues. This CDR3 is CASSLQGGEGTEAFF. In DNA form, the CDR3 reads TGTGCCAGCAGTCTACAGGGAGGGGAAGGCACTGAAGCTTTCTTT.

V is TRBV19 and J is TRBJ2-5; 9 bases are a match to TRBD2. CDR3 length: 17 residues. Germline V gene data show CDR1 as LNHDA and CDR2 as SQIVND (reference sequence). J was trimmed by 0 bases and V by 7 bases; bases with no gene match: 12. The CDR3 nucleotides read TGTGCCAGTACCGAGACTAGCGGAGGATTTTACCAAGAGACCCAGTACTTC. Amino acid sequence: CASTETSGGFYQETQYF.

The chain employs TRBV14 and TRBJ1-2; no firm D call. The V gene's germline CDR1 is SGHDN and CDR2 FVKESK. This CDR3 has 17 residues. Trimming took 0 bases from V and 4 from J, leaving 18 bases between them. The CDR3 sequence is CASSQEPKGPPPYGYTF. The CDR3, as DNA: TGTGCCAGCAGCCAAGAACCGAAAGGACCTCCGCCCTATGGCTACACCTTC. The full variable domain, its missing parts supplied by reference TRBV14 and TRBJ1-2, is EAGVTQFPSHSVIEKGQTVTLRCDPISGHDNLYWYRRVMGKEIKFLLHFVKESKQDESGMPNNRFLAERTGGTYSTLKVQPAELEDSGVYFCASSQEPKGPPPYGYTFGSGTRLTVV.

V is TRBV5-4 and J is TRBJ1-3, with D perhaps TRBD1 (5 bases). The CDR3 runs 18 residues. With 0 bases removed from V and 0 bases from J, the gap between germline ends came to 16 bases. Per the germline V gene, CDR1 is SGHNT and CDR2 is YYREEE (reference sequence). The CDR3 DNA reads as TGTGCCAGCAGCTTGGGTGGGACGTGGGGAGTCTCTGGAAACACCATATATTTT. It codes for CASSLGGTWGVSGNTIYF.

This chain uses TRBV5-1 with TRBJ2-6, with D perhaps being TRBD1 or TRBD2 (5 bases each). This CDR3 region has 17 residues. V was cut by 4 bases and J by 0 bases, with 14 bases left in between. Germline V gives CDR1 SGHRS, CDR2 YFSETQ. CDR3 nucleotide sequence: TGCGCCAGCAGCGCCGGGACGGGTAGCTCTGGGGCCAACGTCCTGACTTTC. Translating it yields CASSAGTGSSGANVLTF.

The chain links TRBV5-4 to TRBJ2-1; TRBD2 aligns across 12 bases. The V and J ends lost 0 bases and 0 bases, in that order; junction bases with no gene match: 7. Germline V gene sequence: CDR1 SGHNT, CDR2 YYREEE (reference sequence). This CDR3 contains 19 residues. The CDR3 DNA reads TGTGCCAGCAGCTTGGCTCTAGCGGGGGGGCCCAGCTCCTACAATGAGCAGTTCTTC. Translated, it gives CASSLALAGGPSSYNEQFF.

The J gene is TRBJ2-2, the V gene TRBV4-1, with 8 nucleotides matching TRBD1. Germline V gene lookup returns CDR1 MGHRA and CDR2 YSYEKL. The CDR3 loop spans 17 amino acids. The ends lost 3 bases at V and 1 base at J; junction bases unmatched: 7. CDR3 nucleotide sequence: TGCGCCAGCAGCCACGTGATTACAGGGGGGAACACCGGGGAGCTGTTTTTT. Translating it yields CASSHVITGGNTGELFF.

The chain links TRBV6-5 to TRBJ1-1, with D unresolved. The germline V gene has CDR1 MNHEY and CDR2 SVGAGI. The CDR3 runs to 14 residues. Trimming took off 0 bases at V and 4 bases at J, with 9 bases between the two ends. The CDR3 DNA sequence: TGTGCCAGCAGTTACTCGGTTCTCGGCACTGAAGCTTTCTTT. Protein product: CASSYSVLGTEAFF.

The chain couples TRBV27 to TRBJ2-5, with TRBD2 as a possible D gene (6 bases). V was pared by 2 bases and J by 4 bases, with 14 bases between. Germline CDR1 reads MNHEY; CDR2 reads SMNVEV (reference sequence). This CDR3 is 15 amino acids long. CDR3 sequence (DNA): TGTGCCAGCAGTTTAGGTTTAGGGAGGCGAGAGACCCAGTACTTC. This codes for CASSLGLGRRETQYF.

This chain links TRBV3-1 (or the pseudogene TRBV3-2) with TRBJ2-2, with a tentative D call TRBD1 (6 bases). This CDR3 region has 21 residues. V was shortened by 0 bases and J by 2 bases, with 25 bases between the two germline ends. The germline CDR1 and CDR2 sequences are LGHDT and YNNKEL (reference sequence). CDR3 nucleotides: TGTGCCAGCAGCCAAGATAGGCTGTGGGGGCCCCGAAACCGAAACACCGGGGAGCTGTTTTTT. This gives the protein CASSQDRLWGPRNRNTGELFF.

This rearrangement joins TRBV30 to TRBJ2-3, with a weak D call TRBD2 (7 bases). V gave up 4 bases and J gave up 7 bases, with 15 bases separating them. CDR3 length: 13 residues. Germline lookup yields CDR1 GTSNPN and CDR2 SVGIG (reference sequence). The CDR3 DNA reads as TGTGCCTGGACGCGGGGGCTCGGGAATACGCAGTATTTT. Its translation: CAWTRGLGNTQYF.

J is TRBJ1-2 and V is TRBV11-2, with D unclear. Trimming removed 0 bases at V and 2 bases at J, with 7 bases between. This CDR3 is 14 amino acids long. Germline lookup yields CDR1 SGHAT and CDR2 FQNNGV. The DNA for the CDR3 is TGTGCCAGCAGCTTAGATGCGGGAAACTATGGCTACACCTTC. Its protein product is CASSLDAGNYGYTF.

CDR3 DNA sequence: TGTGCCAGCAGCTTGGGTGGGACACTGGGCTACACCTTC. Translation: CASSLGGTLGYTF. The gene calls are TRBV5-4 and TRBJ1-2, with a tentative D call TRBD1 (6 bases). V dropped 0 bases and J dropped 8 bases, with 11 bases sitting between them. The CDR3 contains 13 residues. The germline V gene encodes CDR1 SGHNT and CDR2 YYREEE (reference sequence). Full variable domain (rest looked up from reference TRBV5-4 and TRBJ1-2): ETGVTQSPTHLIKTRGQQVTLRCSSQSGHNTVSWYQQALGQGPQFIFQYYREEENGRGNFPPRFSGLQFPNYSSELNVNALELDDSALYLCASSLGGTLGYTFGSGTRLTVV.

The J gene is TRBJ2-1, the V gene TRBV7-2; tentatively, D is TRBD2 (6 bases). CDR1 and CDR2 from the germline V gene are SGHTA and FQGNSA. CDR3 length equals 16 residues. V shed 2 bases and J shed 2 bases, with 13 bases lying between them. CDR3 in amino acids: CASSLRRGLTYNEQFF. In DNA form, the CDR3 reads TGTGCCAGCAGCTTAAGGCGGGGACTTACCTACAATGAGCAGTTCTTC.

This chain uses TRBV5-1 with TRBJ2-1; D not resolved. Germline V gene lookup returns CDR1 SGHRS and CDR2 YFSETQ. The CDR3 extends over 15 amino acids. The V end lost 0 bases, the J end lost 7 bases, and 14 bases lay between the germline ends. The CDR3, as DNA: TGCGCCAGCAGCTTGGATATAGGTTGGTTAAATGAGCAGTTCTTC. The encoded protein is CASSLDIGWLNEQFF.

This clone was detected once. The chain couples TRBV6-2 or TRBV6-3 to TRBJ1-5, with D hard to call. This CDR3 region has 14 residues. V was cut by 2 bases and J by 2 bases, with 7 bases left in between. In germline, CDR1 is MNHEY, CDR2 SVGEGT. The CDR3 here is CASSYHGGNQPQHF. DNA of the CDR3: TGTGCCAGCAGTTACCACGGAGGCAATCAGCCCCAGCATTTT.

CDR3 in amino acids: CATSRDPRGGDTQYF. The CDR3 nucleotides are TGTGCCACCAGCAGAGATCCCCGGGGTGGTGATACGCAGTATTTT. This chain uses TRBV15 with TRBJ2-3; perhaps TRBD2 as D (5 bases). Trimming stripped 0 bases from V and 6 bases from J, with 13 bases between. Germline-derived CDR1 and CDR2 are LNHNV and YYDKDF (reference sequence). The CDR3 loop spans 15 amino acids.

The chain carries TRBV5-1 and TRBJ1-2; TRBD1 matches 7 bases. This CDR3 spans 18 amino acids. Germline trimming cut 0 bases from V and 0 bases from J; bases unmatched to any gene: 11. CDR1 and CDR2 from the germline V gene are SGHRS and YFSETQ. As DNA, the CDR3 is TGCGCCAGCAGCTTGGGGCAAACAGGGGTTCGGCCTAACTATGGCTACACCTTC. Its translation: CASSLGQTGVRPNYGYTF.

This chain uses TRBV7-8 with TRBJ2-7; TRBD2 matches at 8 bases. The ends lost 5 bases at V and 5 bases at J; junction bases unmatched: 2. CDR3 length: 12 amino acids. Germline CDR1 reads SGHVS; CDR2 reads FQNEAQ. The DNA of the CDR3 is TGTGCCAGCAGCCCGGGGGGGCACGAGCAGTACTTC. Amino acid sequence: CASSPGGHEQYF.

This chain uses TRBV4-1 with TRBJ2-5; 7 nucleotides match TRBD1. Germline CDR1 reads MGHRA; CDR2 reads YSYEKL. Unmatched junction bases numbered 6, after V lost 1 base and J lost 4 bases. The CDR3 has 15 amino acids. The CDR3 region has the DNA TGCGCCAGCAGCCAAGGAGACAGGGTCCGAGAGACCCAGTACTTC. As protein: CASSQGDRVRETQYF.